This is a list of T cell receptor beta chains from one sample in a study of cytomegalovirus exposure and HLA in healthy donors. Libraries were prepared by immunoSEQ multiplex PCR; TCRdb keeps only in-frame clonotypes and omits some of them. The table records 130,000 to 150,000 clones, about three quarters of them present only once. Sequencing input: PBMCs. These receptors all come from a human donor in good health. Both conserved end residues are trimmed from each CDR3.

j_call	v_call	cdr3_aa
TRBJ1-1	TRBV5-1	ATSTGSTEAF
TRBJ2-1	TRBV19	ASSIRQGIHEQF
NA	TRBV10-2	ASSDYRGPYEQY
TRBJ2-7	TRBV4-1	ASSQGGIYEQY
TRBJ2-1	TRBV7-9	SSSYSSDEQF
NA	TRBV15	ATSPRQGEQY
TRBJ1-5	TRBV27	ASRGTGSGQPQH
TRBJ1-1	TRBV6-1	VSSPGTENTEAF
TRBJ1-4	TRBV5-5	ASSSLGTGPKLF
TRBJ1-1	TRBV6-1	ASSVRQAGRTEAF
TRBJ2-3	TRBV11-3	ASSLGLSGDTQY
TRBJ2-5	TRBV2	ASSESSVQETQY
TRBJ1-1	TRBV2	ASRDSAYTEAF
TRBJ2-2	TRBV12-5	ASGAANTGELF
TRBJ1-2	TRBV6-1	ASSGLTGKGGYT
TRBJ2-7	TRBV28	ASSRQGAGEQY
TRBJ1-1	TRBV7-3	ASSRQGQYTEAF
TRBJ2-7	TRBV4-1	ASSPQTGASDEQY
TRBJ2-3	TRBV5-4	ASSLASGSLQDTQY
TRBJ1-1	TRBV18	ASSPGGRDTEAF
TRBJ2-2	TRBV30	AWSLRTSGRTTGELF
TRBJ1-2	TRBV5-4	ASSFPTGSNYGYT
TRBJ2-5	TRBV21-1	ASQIGLAGQETQY
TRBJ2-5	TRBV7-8	ASSLIGRRRQQETQY
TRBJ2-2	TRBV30	AWREYGELF
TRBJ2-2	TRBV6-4	ASSARQGAGELF
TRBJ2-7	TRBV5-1	ASSFTTLAYEQY
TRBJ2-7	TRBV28	ASSLGQRYEQY
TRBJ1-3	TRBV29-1	SVDGQGNTIY
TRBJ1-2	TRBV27	ASSFRGGSDYT
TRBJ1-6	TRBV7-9	ASSTGQGDSPLH
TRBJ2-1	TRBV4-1	ASSRSWREGVEQF
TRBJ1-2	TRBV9	ASSVDPGGELNYGYT
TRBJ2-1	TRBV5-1	ASSLPGTNLNEQF
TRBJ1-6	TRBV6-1	ASSAGQVNSPLH
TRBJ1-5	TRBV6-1	ASSEAPDRGNQPQH
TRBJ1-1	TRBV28	ASSGAGGGYTEAF
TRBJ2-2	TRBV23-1	ASSQSRRTSGGTGELF
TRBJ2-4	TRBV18	ASSTGQGARAKNIQY
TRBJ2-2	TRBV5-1	ASSWTGTKNTGELF
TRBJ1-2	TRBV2	ASSPDRTALYGYT
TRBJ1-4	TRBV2	ASSEGTGCLNL
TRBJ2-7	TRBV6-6	ASSHRQARGYYEQY
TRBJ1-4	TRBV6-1	ASSEGAGEYEKLF